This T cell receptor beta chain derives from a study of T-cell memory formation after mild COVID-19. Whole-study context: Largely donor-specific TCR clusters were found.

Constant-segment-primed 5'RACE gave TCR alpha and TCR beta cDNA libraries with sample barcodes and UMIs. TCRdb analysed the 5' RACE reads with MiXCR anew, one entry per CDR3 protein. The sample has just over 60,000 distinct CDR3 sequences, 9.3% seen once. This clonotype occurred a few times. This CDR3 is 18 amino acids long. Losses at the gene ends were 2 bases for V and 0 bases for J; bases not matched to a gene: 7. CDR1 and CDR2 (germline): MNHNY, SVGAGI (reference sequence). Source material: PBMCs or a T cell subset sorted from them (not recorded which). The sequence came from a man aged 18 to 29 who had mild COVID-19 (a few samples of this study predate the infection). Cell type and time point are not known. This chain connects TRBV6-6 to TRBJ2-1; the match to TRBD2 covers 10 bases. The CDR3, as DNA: TGTGCCAGCAGTTACCCTAGCGGGGGCCGGAGCTCCTACAATGAGCAGTTCTTC. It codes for CASSYPSGGRSSYNEQFF.